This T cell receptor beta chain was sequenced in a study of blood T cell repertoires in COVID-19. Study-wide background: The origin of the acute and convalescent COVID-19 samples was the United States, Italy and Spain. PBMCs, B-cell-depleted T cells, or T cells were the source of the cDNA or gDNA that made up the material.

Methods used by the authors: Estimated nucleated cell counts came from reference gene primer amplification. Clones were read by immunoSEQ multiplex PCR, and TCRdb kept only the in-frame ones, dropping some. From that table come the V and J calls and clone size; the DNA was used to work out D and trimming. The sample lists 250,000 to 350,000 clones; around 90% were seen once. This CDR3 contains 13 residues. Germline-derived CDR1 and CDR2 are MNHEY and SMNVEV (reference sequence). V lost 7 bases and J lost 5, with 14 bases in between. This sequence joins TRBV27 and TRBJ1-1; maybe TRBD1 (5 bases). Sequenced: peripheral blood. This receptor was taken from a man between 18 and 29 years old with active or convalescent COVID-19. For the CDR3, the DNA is TGTGCCAGCACCTCAGGGCTCTGGACTGAAGCTTTCTTT. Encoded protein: CASTSGLWTEAFF.